One and the same sample provided the 14 T cell receptor beta chains below, sequenced in a study of T cell repertoires in cytomegalovirus infection. TCRdb processed the reads anew with MiXCR; each CDR3 protein has one entry. The sample yields 150,000 to 200,000 distinct CDR3 sequences, more than 15% seen once. Sequencing was carried out using CD8+ T cells from PBMCs. These receptors originate from a human donor in good health (CMV status not recorded). Some clones in this sample may be carry-over from other donors' samples.

The V call is TRBV29-1, the J call TRBJ1-1; TRBD1 matches at 9 bases. Per germline, CDR1 SQVTM and CDR2 ANQGSEA. The CDR3 extends over 13 amino acids. J was trimmed by 4 bases and V by 6 bases; bases with no gene match: 6. The DNA of the CDR3 is TGCAGCGTCACGACAGGGGGAGGCACTGAAGCTTTCTTT. It encodes CSVTTGGGTEAFF.

The rearrangement joins TRBV15 to TRBJ2-1; D is unresolved. The CDR3 extends over 12 amino acids. With 4 bases removed from V and 5 bases from J, the gap between germline ends came to 6 bases. Germline V lookup: CDR1 LNHNV, CDR2 YYDKDF (reference sequence). CDR3 DNA: TGTGCCACCAGCACAGGTGACAATGAGCAGTTCTTC. Translated, it gives CATSTGDNEQFF.

The chain recombines TRBV7-2 with TRBJ1-4; D not resolved. V dropped 2 bases and J dropped 0 bases, with 7 bases sitting between them. The CDR3 has 15 amino acids. Germline values: CDR1 SGHTA, CDR2 FQGNSA. CDR3: CASSLRPTTNEKLFF. CDR3 bases: TGTGCCAGCAGCTTACGTCCAACAACTAATGAAAAACTGTTTTTT.

This chain connects TRBV20-1 to TRBJ1-4, with D perhaps TRBD1 (6 bases). V was cut by 0 bases and J by 6 bases, with 17 bases left in between. This CDR3 comprises 16 residues. CDR1 and CDR2 (germline): DFQATT, SNEGSKA (reference sequence). The CDR3 DNA is TGCAGTGCTAGAGATGGGGATGACAGGACCCATGAAAAACTGTTTTTT. Its protein is CSARDGDDRTHEKLFF.

The V gene is TRBV6-2 or TRBV6-3, the J gene TRBJ1-1; D gene ambiguous. This CDR3 has 16 residues. The ends were cut back, 8 bases at V and 0 bases at J, with 19 bases in the middle. Germline-derived CDR1 and CDR2 are MNHEY and SVGEGT. Here the CDR3 reads CASRVSARDMNTEAFF. CDR3 DNA sequence: TGTGCCAGCCGGGTCTCTGCTCGGGATATGAACACTGAAGCTTTCTTT.

The CDR3 loop reads CASSWGQRGPSSYNEQFF. In nucleotides, the CDR3 is TGTGCCAGCAGTTGGGGACAGCGGGGGCCTAGCTCCTACAATGAGCAGTTCTTC. V usage is TRBV6-2 or TRBV6-3 and J usage is TRBJ2-1; D perhaps matches TRBD2 (8 bases). V lost 4 bases to trimming and J lost 0 bases, with 19 bases between them. Germline CDR1 is MNHEY and CDR2 is SVGEGT. This CDR3 is 18 amino acids long.

The chain couples TRBV15 to TRBJ2-1; D not certain. The CDR3 is 14 amino acids. From germline, CDR1 is LNHNV and CDR2 YYDKDF (reference sequence). Trimming cost V 6 bases and J 4 bases, with 13 bases left between them. CDR3 nucleotide sequence: TGTGCCACCAGTGAAGGCAGACAATACAATGAGCAGTTCTTC. This translates into CATSEGRQYNEQFF.

The genes are TRBV7-9 and TRBJ2-7; 7 bases map to TRBD1. The V segment lost 6 bases and the J segment 5 bases; nucleotides outside the gene matches: 4. CDR3 size: 12 residues. CDR1 is SEHNR and CDR2 is FQNEAQ in the germline V gene (reference sequence). The CDR3, as DNA: TGTGCCAGCAGTGAAGGGGGCAACGAGCAGTACTTC. This codes for CASSEGGNEQYF.

The chain uses TRBV29-1 and TRBJ2-7; D is perhaps TRBD1 (5 bases). The germline CDR1 and CDR2 sequences are SQVTM and ANQGSEA. This CDR3 spans 14 amino acids. Trimming left V 4 bases short and J 2 bases short, with 15 bases between. The CDR3 DNA sequence: TGCAGCGTTGTAGAAAGGGGAATGACCTACGAGCAGTACTTC. This translates into CSVVERGMTYEQYF.

CDR3 nucleotides: TGTGCCAGCAGCGCCCAGGGTCGGTTGGGCTACACCTTC. It translates to CASSAQGRLGYTF. This chain connects TRBV7-9 to TRBJ1-2, with D possibly matching TRBD1 (5 bases). Germline V gives CDR1 SEHNR, CDR2 FQNEAQ (reference sequence). Trimming took 5 bases from V and 8 from J, leaving 15 bases between them. This CDR3 has 13 residues.

The chain has TRBV28 and TRBJ2-5; D call uncertain. Trimming left V 5 bases short and J 1 base short, with 14 bases between. The CDR3 is 15 residues long. Germline V gene sequence: CDR1 MDHEN, CDR2 SYDVKM. In DNA form, the CDR3 reads TGTGCCAGCAGTCCCGTGGGCATTCTCCAAGAGACCCAGTACTTC. Its translation is CASSPVGILQETQYF.

This chain connects TRBV11-2 to TRBJ2-2; TRBD1 agrees at 8 bases. Germline CDR1 SGHAT, CDR2 FQNNGV. The CDR3 spans 14 residues. The ends lost 8 bases at V and 3 bases at J; junction bases unmatched: 5. CDR3 in amino acids: CASHPTGDTGELFF. The CDR3 DNA follows: TGTGCCAGCCATCCGACAGGGGACACCGGGGAGCTGTTTTTT.

The genes are TRBV6-6 and TRBJ2-2, with no clear D. Deletions cut 5 bases from V and 2 bases from J, with 12 bases between. Germline V gene sequence: CDR1 MNHNY, CDR2 SVGAGI (reference sequence). The CDR3 has 15 amino acids. As DNA, the CDR3 is TGTGCCAGCAGTCCCACCAGGCACAACACCGGGGAGCTGTTTTTT. It specifies CASSPTRHNTGELFF.

In this sample, this clonotype turned up a few times. The chain carries TRBV12-3 or TRBV12-4 and TRBJ1-1; the D gene is possibly TRBD1 (6 bases). V lost 6 bases and J 1 base, leaving 12 bases between the germline ends. This CDR3 comprises 14 residues. The CDR3 loop reads CASSPDSWNTEAFF. CDR3 in DNA: TGTGCCAGCAGCCCGGACAGCTGGAACACTGAAGCTTTCTTT.